The clone carrying this T cell receptor beta chain was recorded many times. The sample belongs to a study of Graves' ophthalmopathy and Graves' hyperthyroidism. Amplification from RNA transcripts yielded the TCR beta CDR3 regions. In the first round, RT-PCR was carried out with HTBI primers, and a multiplex PCR formed the second round. TCRdb recomputed calls from the multiplex PCR reads with MiXCR, one row per CDR3 protein. Of some 400,000 distinct CDR3 sequences listed, around 17% are singletons. With 3 bases removed from V and 6 bases from J, the gap between germline ends came to 17 bases. In germline, CDR1 is GTSNPN, CDR2 SVGIG (reference sequence). The CDR3 is made up of 15 amino acids. With a duration under 3 months, ophthalmopathy in the donors showed moderate-to-severe activity, CAS ≥3 and NOSPECS ≥4.

The rearrangement uses TRBV30 and TRBJ2-2, with D perhaps TRBD1 (6 bases). The TCR sequence derives from a woman between 18 and 30 years old with Graves' ophthalmopathy. Sequencing was done on a sample of peripheral blood. The CDR3 sequence is CAWRDDRPVAGELFF. The CDR3 DNA reads TGTGCCTGGAGGGATGACAGGCCGGTCGCCGGGGAGCTGTTTTTT.